Listed below are T cell receptor beta chains from one sample, sequenced in a study of T cells after yellow fever vaccination. TCRdb called the 5' RACE reads again in MiXCR, with one record for every CDR3 protein. The sample consists of 450,000 to 650,000 distinct CDR3 sequences, roughly 13% of them appearing once. The sample was PBMCs, taken on the day of the yellow fever booster vaccination. Receptors were obtained from a man younger than 45 who received the YFV17D yellow fever vaccine. The CDR3 runs from the conserved cysteine through the conserved F or W. The D gene is left open where the match is weak. Clone size, where shown, is once, few, many, or a class for clones that have expanded.

TRBV7-2,-,-,TRBJ1-2,TGTGCCAGCAGCTTCTCCCAGGGCGGCTACACCTTC,CASSFSQGGYTF
TRBV27,TRBD1,few,TRBJ1-1,TGTGCCAGCAGTACCGACAGGGGCGGGCACACTGAAGCTTTCTTT,CASSTDRGGHTEAFF
TRBV20-1,-,-,TRBJ2-3,TGCAGTGCCCCCCCGCTCACAGATACGCAGTATTTT,CSAPPLTDTQYF
TRBV18,TRBD2,many,TRBJ2-1,TGTGCCAGCAGCCCGGGACTAGCGGGAGGCAATGAGCAGTTCTTC,CASSPGLAGGNEQFF
TRBV19,-,-,TRBJ1-3,TGTGCCAGTAGTATCGACCGGGACCTGGAGAACACCATATATTTT,CASSIDRDLENTIYF
TRBV5-1,TRBD1,many,TRBJ2-7,TGCGCCAGCAGCTGGGGACAGGGGGGCTCCTACGAGCAGTACTTC,CASSWGQGGSYEQYF
TRBV20-1,-,-,TRBJ2-5,TGCAGTGCCCTCTCCCTACAGAGCCAAGAGACCCAGTACTTC,CSALSLQSQETQYF
TRBV10-3,-,-,TRBJ2-3,TGTGCCATCAGTGAGGGTGGCGCGCACACAGATACGCAGTATTTT,CAISEGGAHTDTQYF
TRBV29-1,TRBD1,-,TRBJ1-2,TGCAGCGTTGCCAGTTCGACAGGGGATGGCTACACCTTC,CSVASSTGDGYTF
TRBV9,-,few,TRBJ2-4,TGTGCCAGCAGCGTAGTCGGCGGGGCCCAAAACATTCAGTACTTC,CASSVVGGAQNIQYF
TRBV6-5,-,-,TRBJ2-1,TGTGCCAGCAGTTCATCCGGTGAAACGGATAATGAGCAGTTCTTC,CASSSSGETDNEQFF
TRBV5-1,-,-,TRBJ1-2,TGCGCCAGCAGCTTGGACAGCCAACGGCCTAATGGCTACACCTTC,CASSLDSQRPNGYTF
TRBV7-6,-,-,TRBJ1-1,TGTGCCAGCAGCTTAGATCTTAGGGGTACTGAAGCTTTCTTT,CASSLDLRGTEAFF
TRBV6-1,TRBD1,many,TRBJ1-1,TGTGCCAGCAGTGGGGGACAGGTGCCGAACACTGAAGCTTTCTTT,CASSGGQVPNTEAFF
TRBV29-1,-,-,TRBJ2-7,TGCAGCGTTGCAACAGGGTTTCGGGACGAGCAGTACTTC,CSVATGFRDEQYF
TRBV6-1,-,-,TRBJ2-3,TGTGCCATCGGCCGGCCAAACGTCCCAGATACGCAGTATTTT,CAIGRPNVPDTQYF
TRBV18,TRBD2,-,TRBJ2-3,TGTGCCAGCTCACCAGCGGCTAGCGGGGCAGATACGCAGTATTTT,CASSPAASGADTQYF
TRBV5-1,-,few,TRBJ1-1,TGCGCCAGCAGCTTGGTGTGGACAGCGAACACTGAAGCTTTCTTT,CASSLVWTANTEAFF
TRBV7-7,TRBD1,many,TRBJ2-5,TGTGCCAGCAGCAAGGGACAGCAAGAGACCCAGTACTTC,CASSKGQQETQYF
TRBV27,-,-,TRBJ2-7,TGTGCCAGCAGTTTCGGGGGTTTATTAACCTACGAGCAGTACTTC,CASSFGGLLTYEQYF
TRBV5-1,TRBD1,few,TRBJ2-7,TGCGCCAGCAGACAACAACAGGGGGCGCGCTACGAGCAGTACTTC,CASRQQQGARYEQYF
TRBV7-2,-,few,TRBJ1-2,TGTGCCAGCGGAGATTTGGGGGGCTACACCTTC,CASGDLGGYTF
TRBV15,-,-,TRBJ2-7,TGTGCCACCAGCAGAAGCCGGGACGCCTACGAGCAGTACTTC,CATSRSRDAYEQYF
TRBV20-1,TRBD1,few,TRBJ2-7,TGCAGTGCTGGGGGACAGCTATCCTACGAGCAGTACTTC,CSAGGQLSYEQYF
TRBV7-8,-,-,TRBJ2-1,TGTGCCAGCAGCTCGCCCTGGAACAATGAGCAGTTCTTC,CASSSPWNNEQFF
TRBV20-1,TRBD1,-,TRBJ2-4,TGCAGTGCTAGGACAGGGACCGGGGCCAAAAACATTCAGTACTTC,CSARTGTGAKNIQYF
TRBV25-1,TRBD2,few,TRBJ2-5,TGTGCCAGCTCGTATGGAGCGGGGCCGGAGACCCAGTACTTC,CASSYGAGPETQYF
TRBV29-1,TRBD2,few,TRBJ2-7,TGCAGCGTTGATGGGACTAGCACCCACGAGCAGTACTTC,CSVDGTSTHEQYF
TRBV20-1,-,-,TRBJ1-2,TGCAGTGCTAGAGATCATAGGGGCTACACCTTC,CSARDHRGYTF
TRBV6-1,-,-,TRBJ1-1,TGTGCCAGCAGACCCCAGCCAGCCGACGAAGCTTTCTTT,CASRPQPADEAFF
TRBV7-3,TRBD1,few,TRBJ2-7,TGTGCCAGCAGCTACGGACAGGGGGCGCCTTACGAGCAGTACTTC,CASSYGQGAPYEQYF
TRBV5-1,-,-,TRBJ1-1,TGCGCCAGCAGCTTATCCCTACCTTGGGAAGCTTTCTTT,CASSLSLPWEAFF
TRBV7-6,TRBD1,few,TRBJ2-6,TGTGCCAGCAGCCGGGGGGGGGGACAGGGGTTTTCCGGGGCCAACGTCCTGACTTTC,CASSRGGGQGFSGANVLTF
TRBV5-1,TRBD2,-,TRBJ2-5,TGCGCCAGCAGCGGTCTAGCGGGGGTCGAGGAGACCCAGTACTTC,CASSGLAGVEETQYF
TRBV6-1,TRBD1,-,TRBJ1-2,TGTGCCAGCAGCCATGGGACAGGGGCCAACTATGGCTACACCTTC,CASSHGTGANYGYTF
TRBV29-1,-,few,TRBJ2-2,TGCAGCGCCGGAATTGGGAGGACCACCGGGGAGCTGTTTTTT,CSAGIGRTTGELFF
TRBV19,-,-,TRBJ2-3,TGTGCCAGTAGTCCCCAACTAGCAATTAGGACAGATACGCAGTATTTT,CASSPQLAIRTDTQYF
TRBV7-2,-,-,TRBJ2-1,TGTGCCAGCAGCAAAATAACTGGGGACAATGAGCAGTTCTTC,CASSKITGDNEQFF
TRBV6-5,-,-,TRBJ1-2,TGTGCCAGCAGTTACGGGGGGGCTAACTATGGCTACACCTTC,CASSYGGANYGYTF
TRBV5-6,TRBD2,-,TRBJ2-1,TGTGCCAGCAGCTTCACTAGCGGGGAATCCCGGGAGCAGTTCTTC,CASSFTSGESREQFF
TRBV5-1,-,-,TRBJ2-3,TGCGCCAGCAGCCGCGACAGTGGGAAGTTTTCAGATACGCAGTATTTT,CASSRDSGKFSDTQYF
TRBV19,-,few,TRBJ1-5,TGTGCCAGTAGTATAGCCGGACAACTCTCCAATCAGCCCCAGCATTTT,CASSIAGQLSNQPQHF
TRBV9,-,-,TRBJ2-7,TGTGCCAGCAGCCCAGCTAGGGAGCCGAAGGTTTACGAGCAGTACTTC,CASSPAREPKVYEQYF
TRBV20-1,-,-,TRBJ2-5,TGCAGTGCCCGGATGGTGGCGTCCCGAGGGGAGACCCAGTACTTC,CSARMVASRGETQYF
TRBV29-1,TRBD2,few,TRBJ2-7,TGCAACGGGGGGGGTAGCGGCTCCTCCTACGAGCAGTACTTC,CNGGGSGSSYEQYF
TRBV29-1,-,few,TRBJ2-7,TGCAGCGTTGATGGGAGTAACCACGAGCAGTACTTC,CSVDGSNHEQYF
TRBV7-8,-,-,TRBJ2-1,TGTGCCAGCAGCTCCCTAGCCGCGAGCTCCTACAATGAGCAGTTCTTC,CASSSLAASSYNEQFF
TRBV5-1,-,-,TRBJ2-5,TGCGCCAGCAGCTTGGCCATAAGTGAGACCCAGTACTTC,CASSLAISETQYF
TRBV20-1,TRBD1,-,TRBJ2-3,TGCAGTGCTAGTCCCCGGACAGGACTCGGATATACGCAGTATTTT,CSASPRTGLGYTQYF
TRBV7-9,-,-,TRBJ2-5,TGTGCCAGCAGCTTAGATGGCGGGGTTGTGCGGGAGACCCAGTACTTC,CASSLDGGVVRETQYF
TRBV28,TRBD1,-,TRBJ2-3,TGTGCCAGCAGAAACTTTCAGGGGGCCACAGATACGCAGTATTTT,CASRNFQGATDTQYF
TRBV20-1,TRBD2,-,TRBJ2-7,TGCTGTGCTAGAGATATTAGCGGGATCATCTACGAGCAGTACTTC,CCARDISGIIYEQYF
TRBV12-3/TRBV12-4,-,-,TRBJ1-1,TGTGCCAGCAGTTTAGGCCCAAGGGCTTTCTTT,CASSLGPRAFF
TRBV5-1,-,-,TRBJ2-7,TGCGCCAGCAGCTTGGACGGTAGGTCGGACGGCGGAAACTACGAGCAGTACTTC,CASSLDGRSDGGNYEQYF
TRBV20-1,TRBD2,-,TRBJ2-3,TGCAGTGCTATGGGTAGCGGGAGTACAGATACGCAGTATTTT,CSAMGSGSTDTQYF
TRBV11-1,-,few,TRBJ1-3,TGTGCCAGCAGGAAGGGGACGGCCCAGAGAAACTCTGGAAACACCATATATTTT,CASRKGTAQRNSGNTIYF
TRBV7-2,-,many,TRBJ2-7,TGTGCCAGCAGTTTGGGGCCAAACTACGAGCAGTACTTC,CASSLGPNYEQYF
TRBV11-2,TRBD2,few,TRBJ2-7,TGTGCCAGCAGCTTAGTCACTAGCGGGAGGGGAAGCTCCTACGAGCAGTACTTC,CASSLVTSGRGSSYEQYF